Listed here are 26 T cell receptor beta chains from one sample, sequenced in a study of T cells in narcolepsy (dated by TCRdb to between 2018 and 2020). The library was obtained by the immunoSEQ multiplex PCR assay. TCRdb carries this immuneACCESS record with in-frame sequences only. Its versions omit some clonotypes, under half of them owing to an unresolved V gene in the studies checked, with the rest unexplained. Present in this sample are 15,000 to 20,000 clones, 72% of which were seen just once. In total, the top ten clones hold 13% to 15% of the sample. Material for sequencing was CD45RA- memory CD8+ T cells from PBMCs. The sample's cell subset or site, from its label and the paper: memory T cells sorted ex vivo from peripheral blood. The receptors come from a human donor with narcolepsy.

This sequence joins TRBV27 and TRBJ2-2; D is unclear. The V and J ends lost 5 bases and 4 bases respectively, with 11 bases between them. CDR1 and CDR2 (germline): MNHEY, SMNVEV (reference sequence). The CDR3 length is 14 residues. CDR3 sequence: CASSLRTGTGELFF. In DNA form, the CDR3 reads TGTGCCAGCAGTCTACGGACGGGCACCGGGGAGCTGTTTTTT.

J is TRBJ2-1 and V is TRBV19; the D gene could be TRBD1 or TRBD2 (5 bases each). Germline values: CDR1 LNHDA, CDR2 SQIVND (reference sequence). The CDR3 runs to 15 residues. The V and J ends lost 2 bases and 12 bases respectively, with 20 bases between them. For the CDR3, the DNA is TGTGCCAGTAGTATAAAGGCAGGGACCTACGTAGGGCAGTTCTTC. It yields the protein CASSIKAGTYVGQFF.

The CDR3 is CATNLDSMNTEAFF. In DNA form, the CDR3 reads TGTGCCACCAACCTAGACAGCATGAACACTGAAGCTTTCTTT. The rearrangement uses TRBV15 and TRBJ1-1; tentative D call: TRBD1 (5 bases). CDR1 is LNHNV, CDR2 YYDKDF, per germline (reference sequence). V lost 7 bases and J 0 bases, leaving 12 bases between the germline ends. This CDR3 has 14 residues.

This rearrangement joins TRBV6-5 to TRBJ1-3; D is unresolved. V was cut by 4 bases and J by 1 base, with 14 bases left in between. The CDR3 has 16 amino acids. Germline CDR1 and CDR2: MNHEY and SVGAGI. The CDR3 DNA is TGTGCCAGCAGTTTGGTCTGGGAAGGATCTGGAAACACCATATATTTT. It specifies CASSLVWEGSGNTIYF.

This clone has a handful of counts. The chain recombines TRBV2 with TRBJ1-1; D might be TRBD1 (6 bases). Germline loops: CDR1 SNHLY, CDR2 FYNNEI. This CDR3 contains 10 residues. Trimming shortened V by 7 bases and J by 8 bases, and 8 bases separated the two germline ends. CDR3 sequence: CASTQGEAFF. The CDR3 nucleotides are TGTGCCAGCACGCAGGGGGAAGCTTTCTTT.

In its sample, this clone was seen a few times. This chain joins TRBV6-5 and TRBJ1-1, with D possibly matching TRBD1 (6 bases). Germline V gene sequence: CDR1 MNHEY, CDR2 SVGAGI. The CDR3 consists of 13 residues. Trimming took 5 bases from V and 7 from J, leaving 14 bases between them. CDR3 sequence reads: CASSEWKGGEAFF. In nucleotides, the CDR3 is TGTGCCAGCAGTGAGTGGAAAGGGGGTGAAGCTTTCTTT.

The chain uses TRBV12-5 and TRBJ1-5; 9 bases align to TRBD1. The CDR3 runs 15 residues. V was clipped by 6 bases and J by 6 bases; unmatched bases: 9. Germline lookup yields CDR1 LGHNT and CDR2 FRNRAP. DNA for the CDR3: TGTGCTAGTGGATTAGACAGGGGGAAGACTCAGCCCCAGCATTTT. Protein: CASGLDRGKTQPQHF.

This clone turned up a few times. CDR3 DNA sequence: TGTGCCAGCAGCGACTTGACAGTCCGGAGCCCCCATGAAGCTTTCTTT. This translates into CASSDLTVRSPHEAFF. The chain combines TRBV5-5 with TRBJ1-1; D possibly corresponds to TRBD1 (5 bases). CDR3 length: 16 residues. Germline CDR1 reads SGHKS; CDR2 reads YYEKEE (reference sequence). V shed 4 bases and J shed 7 bases, with 23 bases lying between them.

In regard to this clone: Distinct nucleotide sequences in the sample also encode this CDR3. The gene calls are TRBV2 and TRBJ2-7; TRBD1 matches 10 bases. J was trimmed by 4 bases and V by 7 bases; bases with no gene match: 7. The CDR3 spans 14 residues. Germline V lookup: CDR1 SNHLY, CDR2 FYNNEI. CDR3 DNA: TGTGCCAGCATATCTGGGACAGGGGCTTACGAGCAGTACTTC. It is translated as CASISGTGAYEQYF.

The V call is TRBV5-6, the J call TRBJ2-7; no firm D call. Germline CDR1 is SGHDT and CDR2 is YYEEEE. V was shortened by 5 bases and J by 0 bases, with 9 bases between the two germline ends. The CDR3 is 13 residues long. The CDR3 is CASSGVSSYEQYF. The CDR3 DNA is TGTGCCAGCAGTGGGGTGAGCTCCTACGAGCAGTACTTC.

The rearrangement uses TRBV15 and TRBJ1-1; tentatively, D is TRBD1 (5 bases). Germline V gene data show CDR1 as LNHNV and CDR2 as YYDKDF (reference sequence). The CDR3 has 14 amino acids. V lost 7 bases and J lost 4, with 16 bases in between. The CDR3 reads CATTPNHGATEAFF. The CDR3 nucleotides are TGTGCCACCACCCCGAACCATGGGGCCACTGAAGCTTTCTTT.

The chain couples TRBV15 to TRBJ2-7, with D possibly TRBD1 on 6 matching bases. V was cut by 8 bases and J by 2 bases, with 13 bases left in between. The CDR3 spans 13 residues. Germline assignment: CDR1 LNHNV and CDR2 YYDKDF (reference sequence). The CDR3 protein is CATRRDNAYEQYF. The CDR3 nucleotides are TGTGCCACCCGCCGGGACAACGCCTACGAGCAGTACTTC.

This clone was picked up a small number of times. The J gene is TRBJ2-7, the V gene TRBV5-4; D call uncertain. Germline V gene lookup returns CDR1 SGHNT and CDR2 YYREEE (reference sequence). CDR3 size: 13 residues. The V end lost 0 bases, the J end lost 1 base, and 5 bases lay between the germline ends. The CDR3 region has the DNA TGTGCCAGCAGCTTGGACTTATCCTACGAGCAGTACTTC. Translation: CASSLDLSYEQYF.

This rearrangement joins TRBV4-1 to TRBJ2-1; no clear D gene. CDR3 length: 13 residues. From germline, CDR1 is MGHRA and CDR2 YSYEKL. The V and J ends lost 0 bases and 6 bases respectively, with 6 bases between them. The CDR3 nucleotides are TGCGCCAGCAGCCAAGATAGGAGCAATGAGCAGTTCTTC. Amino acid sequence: CASSQDRSNEQFF.

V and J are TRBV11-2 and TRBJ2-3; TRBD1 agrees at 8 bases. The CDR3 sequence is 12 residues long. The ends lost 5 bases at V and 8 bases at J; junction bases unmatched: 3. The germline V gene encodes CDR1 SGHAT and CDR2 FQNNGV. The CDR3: CASSQTGGTQYF. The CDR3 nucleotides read TGTGCCAGCAGCCAAACAGGGGGTACGCAGTATTTT. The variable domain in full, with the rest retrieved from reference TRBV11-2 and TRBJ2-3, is EAGVAQSPRYKIIEKRQSVAFWCNPISGHATLYWYQQILGQGPKLLIQFQNNGVVDDSQLPKDRFSAERLKGVDSTLKIQPAKLEDSAVYLCASSQTGGTQYFGPGTRLTVL.

CDR3 amino acids: CASRTAGHNEQFF. In nucleotides, the CDR3 is TGTGCCAGCAGGACAGCAGGGCACAATGAGCAGTTCTTC. The chain has TRBV5-6 and TRBJ2-1; D may be TRBD1 (5 bases). CDR3 size: 13 residues. Trimming removed 5 bases at V and 5 bases at J, with 11 bases between. Per germline, CDR1 SGHDT and CDR2 YYEEEE.

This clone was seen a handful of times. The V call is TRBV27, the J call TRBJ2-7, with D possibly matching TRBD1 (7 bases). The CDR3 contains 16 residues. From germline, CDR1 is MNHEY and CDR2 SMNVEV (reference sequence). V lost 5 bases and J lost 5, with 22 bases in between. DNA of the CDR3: TGTGCCAGCAGTGGGGATGCGACAGGGAGGTCCCACGAGCAGTACTTC. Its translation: CASSGDATGRSHEQYF.

CDR3 in amino acids: CASSYYGSSGNTIYF. In DNA, the CDR3 is TGTGCCAGCAGTTACTACGGGAGCTCTGGAAACACCATATATTTT. This chain joins TRBV6-6 and TRBJ1-3; D is uncertain. Germline V lookup: CDR1 MNHNY, CDR2 SVGAGI (reference sequence). Trimming cost V 1 base and J 0 bases, with 7 bases left between them. The CDR3 runs to 15 residues.

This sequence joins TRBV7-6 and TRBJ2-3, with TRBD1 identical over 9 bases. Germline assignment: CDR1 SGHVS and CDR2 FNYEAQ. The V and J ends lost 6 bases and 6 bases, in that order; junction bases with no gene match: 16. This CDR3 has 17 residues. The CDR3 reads CASRSLPRTGVMDTQYF. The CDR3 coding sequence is TGTGCCAGCAGGTCACTCCCGAGGACAGGGGTGATGGATACGCAGTATTTT.

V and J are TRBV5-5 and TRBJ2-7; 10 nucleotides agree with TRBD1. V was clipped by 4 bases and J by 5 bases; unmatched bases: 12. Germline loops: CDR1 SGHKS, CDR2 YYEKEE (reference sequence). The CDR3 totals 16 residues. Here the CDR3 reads CASSTPTGGFGDEQYF. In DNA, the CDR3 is TGTGCCAGCAGCACGCCGACAGGGGGCTTCGGCGACGAGCAGTACTTC.

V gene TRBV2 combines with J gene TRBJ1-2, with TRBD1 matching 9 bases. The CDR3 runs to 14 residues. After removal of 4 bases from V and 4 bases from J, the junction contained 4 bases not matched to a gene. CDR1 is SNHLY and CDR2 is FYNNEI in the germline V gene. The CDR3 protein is CASSGGTGFYGYTF. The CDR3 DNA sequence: TGTGCCAGCAGTGGGGGGACAGGGTTCTATGGCTACACCTTC. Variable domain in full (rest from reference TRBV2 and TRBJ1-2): EPEVTQTPSHQVTQMGQEVILRCVPISNHLYFYWYRQILGQKVEFLVSFYNNEISEKSEIFDDQFSVERPDGSNFTLKIRSTKLEDSAMYFCASSGGTGFYGYTFGSGTRLTVV.

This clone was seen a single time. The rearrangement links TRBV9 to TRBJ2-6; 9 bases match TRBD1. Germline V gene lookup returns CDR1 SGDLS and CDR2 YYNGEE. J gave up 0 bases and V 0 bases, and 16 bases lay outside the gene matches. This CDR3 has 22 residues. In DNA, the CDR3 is TGTGCCAGCAGCGTAGGGAGGGGTATCTGGGACAGGGATTTCTCTGGGGCCAACGTCCTGACTTTC. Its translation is CASSVGRGIWDRDFSGANVLTF.

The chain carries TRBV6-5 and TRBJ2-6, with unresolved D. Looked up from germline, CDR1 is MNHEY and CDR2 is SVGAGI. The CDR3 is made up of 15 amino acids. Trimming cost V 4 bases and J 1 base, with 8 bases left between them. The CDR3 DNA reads TGTGCCAGCAGTTCCGACGATTCTGGGGCCAACGTCCTGACTTTC. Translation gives CASSSDDSGANVLTF.

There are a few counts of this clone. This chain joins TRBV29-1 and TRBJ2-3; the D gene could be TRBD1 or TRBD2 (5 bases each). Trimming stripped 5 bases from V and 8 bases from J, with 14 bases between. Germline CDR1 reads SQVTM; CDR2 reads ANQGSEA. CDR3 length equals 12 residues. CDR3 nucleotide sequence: TGCAGCGTTTGGGACCGCCAAGCTACGCAGTATTTT. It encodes CSVWDRQATQYF.

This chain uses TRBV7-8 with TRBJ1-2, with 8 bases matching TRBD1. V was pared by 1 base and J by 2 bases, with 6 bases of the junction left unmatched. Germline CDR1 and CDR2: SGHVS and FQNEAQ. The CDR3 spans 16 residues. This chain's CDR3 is CASSLGGGDRNYGYTF. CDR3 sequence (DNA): TGTGCCAGCAGCTTAGGGGGCGGGGACAGGAACTATGGCTACACCTTC.

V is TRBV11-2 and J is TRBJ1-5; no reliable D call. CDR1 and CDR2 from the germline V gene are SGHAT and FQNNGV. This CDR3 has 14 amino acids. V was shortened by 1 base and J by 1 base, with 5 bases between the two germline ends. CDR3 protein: CASSLAPSNQPQHF. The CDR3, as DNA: TGTGCCAGCAGCTTAGCCCCCAGCAATCAGCCCCAGCATTTT.